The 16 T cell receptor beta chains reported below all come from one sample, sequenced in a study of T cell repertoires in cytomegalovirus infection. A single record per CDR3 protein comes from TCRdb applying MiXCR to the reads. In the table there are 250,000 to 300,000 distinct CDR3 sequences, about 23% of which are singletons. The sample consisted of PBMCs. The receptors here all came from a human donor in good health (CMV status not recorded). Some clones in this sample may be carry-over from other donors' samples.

The CDR3 sequence is CASSLAWGQPQHF. For the CDR3, the DNA is TGTGCCAGCAGCTTAGCGTGGGGTCAGCCCCAGCATTTT. The chain couples TRBV11-2 to TRBJ1-5, with D unresolved. V was clipped by 1 base and J by 6 bases, with 7 bases between them. CDR1 is SGHAT and CDR2 is FQNNGV in the germline V gene. The CDR3 runs 13 residues. The full variable domain, its missing parts supplied by reference TRBV11-2 and TRBJ1-5, is EAGVAQSPRYKIIEKRQSVAFWCNPISGHATLYWYQQILGQGPKLLIQFQNNGVVDDSQLPKDRFSAERLKGVDSTLKIQPAKLEDSAVYLCASSLAWGQPQHFGDGTRLSIL.

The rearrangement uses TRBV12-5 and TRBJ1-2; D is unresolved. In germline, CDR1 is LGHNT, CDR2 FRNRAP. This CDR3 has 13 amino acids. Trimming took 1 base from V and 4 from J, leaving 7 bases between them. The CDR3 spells CASGLGASYGYTF. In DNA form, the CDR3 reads TGTGCTAGTGGTTTGGGTGCCTCCTATGGCTACACCTTC.

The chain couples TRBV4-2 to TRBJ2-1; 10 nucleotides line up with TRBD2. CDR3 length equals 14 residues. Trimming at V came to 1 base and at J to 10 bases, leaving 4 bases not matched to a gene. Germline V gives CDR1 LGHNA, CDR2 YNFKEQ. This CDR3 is CASSQASGGGEQFF. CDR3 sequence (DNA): TGTGCCAGCAGCCAAGCTAGCGGGGGCGGCGAGCAGTTCTTC.

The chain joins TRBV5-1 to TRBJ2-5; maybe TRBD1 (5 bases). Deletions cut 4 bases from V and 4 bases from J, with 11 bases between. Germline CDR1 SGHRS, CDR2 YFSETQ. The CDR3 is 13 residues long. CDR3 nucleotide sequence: TGCGCCAGCAGCGTGTTAGGGGCAGAGACCCAGTACTTC. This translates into CASSVLGAETQYF.

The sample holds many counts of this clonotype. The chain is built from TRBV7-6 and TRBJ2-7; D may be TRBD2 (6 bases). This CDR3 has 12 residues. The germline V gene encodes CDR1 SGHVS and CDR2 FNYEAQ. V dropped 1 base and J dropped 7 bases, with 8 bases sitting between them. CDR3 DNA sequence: TGTGCCAGCAGCTTAGGGAGGGTGGAGCAGTACTTC. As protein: CASSLGRVEQYF.

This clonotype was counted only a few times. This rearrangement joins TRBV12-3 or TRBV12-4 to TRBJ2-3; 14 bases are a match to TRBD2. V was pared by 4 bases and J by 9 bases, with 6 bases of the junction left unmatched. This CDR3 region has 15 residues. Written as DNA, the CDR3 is TGTGCCAGCAGTTCCCGACTAGCGGGGGGGCGAACGCAGTATTTT. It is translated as CASSSRLAGGRTQYF.

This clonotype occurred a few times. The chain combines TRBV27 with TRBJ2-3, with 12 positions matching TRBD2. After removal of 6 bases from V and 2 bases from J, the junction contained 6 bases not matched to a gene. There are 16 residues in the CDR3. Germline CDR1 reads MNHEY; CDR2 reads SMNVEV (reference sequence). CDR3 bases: TGTGCCAGCAGACTTCTAGCGGGAGGGATCACAGATACGCAGTATTTT. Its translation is CASRLLAGGITDTQYF.

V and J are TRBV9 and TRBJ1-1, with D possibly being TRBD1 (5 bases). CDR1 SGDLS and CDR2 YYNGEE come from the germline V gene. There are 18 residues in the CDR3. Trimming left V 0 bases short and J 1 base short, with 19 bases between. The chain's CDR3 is CASSVGGPNPGQNTEAFF. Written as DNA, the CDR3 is TGTGCCAGCAGCGTAGGGGGCCCGAACCCCGGACAGAACACTGAAGCTTTCTTT.

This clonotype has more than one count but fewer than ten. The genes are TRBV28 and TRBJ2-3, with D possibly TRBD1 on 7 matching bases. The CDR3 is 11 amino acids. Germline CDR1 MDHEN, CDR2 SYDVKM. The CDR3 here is CATGEADTQYF. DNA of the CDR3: TGTGCAACAGGGGAGGCAGATACGCAGTATTTT.

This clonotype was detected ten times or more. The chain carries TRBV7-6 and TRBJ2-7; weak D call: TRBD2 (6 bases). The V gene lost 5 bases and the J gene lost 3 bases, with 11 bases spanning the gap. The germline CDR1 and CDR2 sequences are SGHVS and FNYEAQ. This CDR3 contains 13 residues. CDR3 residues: CASSSGPNYEQYF. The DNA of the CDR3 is TGTGCCAGCAGCAGCGGGCCGAACTACGAGCAGTACTTC.

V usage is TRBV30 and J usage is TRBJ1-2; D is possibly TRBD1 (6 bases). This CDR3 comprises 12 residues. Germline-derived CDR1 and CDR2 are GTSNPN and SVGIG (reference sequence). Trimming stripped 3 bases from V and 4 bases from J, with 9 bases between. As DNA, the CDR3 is TGTGCCTGGAGCAGGGGAGCCTATGGCTACACCTTC. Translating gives CAWSRGAYGYTF.

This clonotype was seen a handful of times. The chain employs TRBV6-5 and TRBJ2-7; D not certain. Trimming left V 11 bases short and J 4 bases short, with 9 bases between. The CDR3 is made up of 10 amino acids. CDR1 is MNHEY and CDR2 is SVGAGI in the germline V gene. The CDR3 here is CAYLWYEQYF. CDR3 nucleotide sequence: TGTGCCTACTTATGGTACGAGCAGTACTTC.

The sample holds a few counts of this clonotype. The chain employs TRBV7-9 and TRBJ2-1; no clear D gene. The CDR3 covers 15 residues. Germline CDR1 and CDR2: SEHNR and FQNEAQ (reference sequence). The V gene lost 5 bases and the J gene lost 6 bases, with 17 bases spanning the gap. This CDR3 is CASSPMVGMSNEQFF. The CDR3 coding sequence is TGTGCCAGCAGCCCCATGGTGGGGATGAGCAATGAGCAGTTCTTC.

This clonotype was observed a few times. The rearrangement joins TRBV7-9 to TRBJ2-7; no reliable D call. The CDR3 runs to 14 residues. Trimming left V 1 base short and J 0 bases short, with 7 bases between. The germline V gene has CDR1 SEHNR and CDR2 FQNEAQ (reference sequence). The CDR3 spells CASSLEASSYEQYF. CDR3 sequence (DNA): TGTGCCAGCAGCTTAGAAGCGAGCTCCTACGAGCAGTACTTC.

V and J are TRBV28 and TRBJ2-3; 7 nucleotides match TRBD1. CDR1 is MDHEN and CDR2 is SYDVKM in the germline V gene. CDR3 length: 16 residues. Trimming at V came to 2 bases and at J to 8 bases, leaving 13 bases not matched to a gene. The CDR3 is CASSLGATGSLGTQYF. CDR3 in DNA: TGTGCCAGCAGTTTAGGTGCGACAGGGAGTCTAGGTACGCAGTATTTT.

The CDR3 nucleotides are TGCAGTGCTCGGCCTAGCGGGGGCACAGATACGCAGTATTTT. Its translation: CSARPSGGTDTQYF. This chain connects TRBV20-1 to TRBJ2-3; the match to TRBD2 covers 9 bases. This CDR3 has 14 residues. Germline V gene data show CDR1 as DFQATT and CDR2 as SNEGSKA (reference sequence). The V gene end was trimmed by 5 bases and the J gene end by 1 base; junction bases not matched to a gene: 4.